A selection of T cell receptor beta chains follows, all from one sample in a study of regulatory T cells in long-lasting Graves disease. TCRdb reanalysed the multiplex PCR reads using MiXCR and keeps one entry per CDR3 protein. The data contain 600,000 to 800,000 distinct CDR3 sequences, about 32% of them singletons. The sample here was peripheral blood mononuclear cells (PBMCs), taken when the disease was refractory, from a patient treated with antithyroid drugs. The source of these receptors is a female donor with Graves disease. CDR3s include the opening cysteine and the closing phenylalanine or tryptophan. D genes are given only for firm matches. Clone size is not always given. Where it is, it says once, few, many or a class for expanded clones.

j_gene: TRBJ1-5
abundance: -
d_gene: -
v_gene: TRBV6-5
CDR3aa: CASSYRQNSNQPQHF
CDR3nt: TGTGCCAGCAGTTACCGACAGAATAGCAATCAGCCCCAGCATTTT

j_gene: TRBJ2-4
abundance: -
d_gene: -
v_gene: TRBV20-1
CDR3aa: CSASRQLAKNIQYF
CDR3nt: TGCAGTGCTAGCAGACAGCTAGCCAAAAACATTCAGTACTTC

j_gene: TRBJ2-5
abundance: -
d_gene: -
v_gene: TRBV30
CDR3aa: CAWSPKGRETQYF
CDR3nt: TGTGCCTGGAGCCCGAAAGGGCGAGAGACCCAGTACTTC

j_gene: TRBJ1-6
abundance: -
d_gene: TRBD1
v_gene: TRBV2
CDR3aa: CAGAGTVNSPLHF
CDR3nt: TGTGCCGGGGCCGGGACAGTTAATTCACCCCTCCACTTT

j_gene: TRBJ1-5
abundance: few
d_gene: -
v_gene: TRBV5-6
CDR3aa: CASSPGGSGAAIAPQHF
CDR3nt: TGTGCCAGCAGCCCGGGGGGGTCGGGGGCGGCGATTGCGCCCCAGCATTTT

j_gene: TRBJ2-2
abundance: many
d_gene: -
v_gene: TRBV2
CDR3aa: CASTPTNTGELFF
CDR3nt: TGTGCCAGCACGCCTACGAACACCGGGGAGCTGTTTTTT

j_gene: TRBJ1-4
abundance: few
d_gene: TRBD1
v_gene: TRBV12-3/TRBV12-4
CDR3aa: CASSKQGTTNEKLFF
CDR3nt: TGTGCCAGCAGTAAACAGGGGACAACTAATGAAAAACTGTTTTTT

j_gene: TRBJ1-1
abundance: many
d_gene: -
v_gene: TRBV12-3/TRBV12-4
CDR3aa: CASSGEQDLNTEAFF
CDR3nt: TGTGCCAGCAGTGGGGAACAGGACCTGAACACTGAAGCTTTCTTT

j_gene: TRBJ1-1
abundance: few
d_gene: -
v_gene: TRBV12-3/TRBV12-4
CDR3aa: CASSPGRGWESPEAFF
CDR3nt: TGTGCCAGCAGTCCAGGGCGGGGGTGGGAGAGTCCTGAAGCTTTCTTT

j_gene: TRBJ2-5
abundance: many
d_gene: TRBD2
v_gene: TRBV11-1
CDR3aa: CASSRDYAERQYF
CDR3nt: TGTGCCAGCAGCCGGGACTACGCTGAACGCCAGTACTTC

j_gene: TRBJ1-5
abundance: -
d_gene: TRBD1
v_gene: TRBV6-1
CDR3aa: CASSHGRTGVNQPQHF
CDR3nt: TGTGCCAGCAGTCACGGGAGGACAGGGGTAAATCAGCCCCAGCATTTT

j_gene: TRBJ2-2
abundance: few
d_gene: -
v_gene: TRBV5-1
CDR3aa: CASGGTANTGELFF
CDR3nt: TGCGCCAGCGGAGGGACAGCGAACACCGGGGAGCTGTTTTTT

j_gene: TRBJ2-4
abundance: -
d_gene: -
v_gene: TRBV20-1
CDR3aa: CSARRTGTQNIQYF
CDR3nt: TGCAGTGCTAGACGCACCGGGACCCAAAACATTCAGTACTTC

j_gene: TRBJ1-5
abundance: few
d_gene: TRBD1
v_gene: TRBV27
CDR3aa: CASSFQTGFRSNQPQHF
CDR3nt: TGTGCCAGCAGTTTCCAGACAGGGTTCCGAAGCAATCAGCCCCAGCATTTT

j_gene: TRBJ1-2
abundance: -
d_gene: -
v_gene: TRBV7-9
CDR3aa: CASSHLLEGGRGYTF
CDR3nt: TGTGCCAGCAGCCATCTCCTTGAGGGGGGGAGAGGCTACACCTTC

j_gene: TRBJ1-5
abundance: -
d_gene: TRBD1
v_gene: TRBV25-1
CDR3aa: CASSENGQASNQPQHF
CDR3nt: TGTGCCAGCAGTGAAAATGGACAGGCTAGCAATCAGCCCCAGCATTTT

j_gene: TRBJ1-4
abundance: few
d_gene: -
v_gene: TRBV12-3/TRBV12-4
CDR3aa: CASSFTGPNEKLFF
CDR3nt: TGTGCCAGCAGTTTTACAGGGCCAAATGAAAAACTGTTTTTT

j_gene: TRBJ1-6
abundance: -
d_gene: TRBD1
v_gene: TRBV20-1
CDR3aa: CSAPGQGANSPLHF
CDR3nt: TGCAGTGCTCCGGGACAGGGGGCTAATTCACCCCTCCACTTT

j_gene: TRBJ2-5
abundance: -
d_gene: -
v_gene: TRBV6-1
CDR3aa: CASSYPRKVAAGRETQYF
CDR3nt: TGTGCCAGCAGCTATCCAAGGAAAGTGGCCGCCGGGCGAGAGACCCAGTACTTC

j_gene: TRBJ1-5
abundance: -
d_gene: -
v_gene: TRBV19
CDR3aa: CASRSGVYSNQPQHF
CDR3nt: TGTGCCAGTAGGTCAGGGGTTTATAGCAATCAGCCCCAGCATTTT

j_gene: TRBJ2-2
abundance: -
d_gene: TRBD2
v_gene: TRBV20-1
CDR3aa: CSARDVTSATGELFF
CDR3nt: TGCAGTGCTAGAGACGTGACTAGCGCTACCGGGGAGCTGTTTTTT